The 14 T cell receptor beta chains given below trace back to one sample, sequenced in a study of vaccination effects on CD4 cells after COVID-19. Antigen-specific CD4+ T cells were expanded with viral peptide pools in the ViraFEST assay before sequencing. CD4+ T cells were isolated after nine to ten days of culture. A positive SARS-CoV-2 PCR test fell between March and December 2020. No cognate antigen is known for these TCRs. Clones were read by immunoSEQ multiplex PCR, and TCRdb kept only the in-frame ones, dropping some. This sample carries tens of thousands of clones, roughly three quarters of them seen once, and the ten largest clones take around 5.5%. The sample consisted of CD4+ T cells from PBMCs cultured with HIV peptides, taken before COVID-19 vaccination. Documented subset: HIV-1 Nef peptide pool negative control/reference culture. These receptors originate from a human donor who had a prior SARS-CoV-2 infection.

V and J are TRBV7-2 and TRBJ2-1; the D call may be TRBD1 or TRBD2 (5 bases each). Germline V CDR1 and CDR2: SGHTA, FQGNSA. CDR3 length equals 12 residues. V dropped 5 bases and J dropped 15 bases, with 17 bases sitting between them. This chain's CDR3 is CASSPLREGTFF. The CDR3 nucleotides read TGTGCCAGCAGCCCCCTCCGGGAAGGGACGTTCTTC.

V is TRBV11-2 and J is TRBJ1-2; 8 bases are a match to TRBD1. V was clipped by 7 bases and J by 7 bases; unmatched bases: 5. The CDR3 contains 12 residues. Germline CDR1 is SGHAT and CDR2 is FQNNGV. The CDR3 DNA reads TGTGCCAGCACCCAGGGGGCCTTTGGCTACACCTTC. The encoded protein is CASTQGAFGYTF.

V usage is TRBV5-6 and J usage is TRBJ2-5, with D tentatively TRBD2 (5 bases). Germline V gene data show CDR1 as SGHDT and CDR2 as YYEEEE. Trimming took off 0 bases at V and 5 bases at J, with 8 bases between the two ends. The CDR3 loop spans 13 amino acids. CDR3 nucleotides: TGTGCCAGCAGCTTGGGAGGGAGCGAGACCCAGTACTTC. Amino acids: CASSLGGSETQYF.

V is TRBV3-1 (or the pseudogene TRBV3-2) and J is TRBJ2-7; D is tentatively TRBD1 or TRBD2 (5 bases each). Germline V CDR1 and CDR2: LGHDT, YNNKEL (reference sequence). The CDR3 extends over 14 amino acids. The germline V and J ends were trimmed by 6 bases and 0 bases, with 12 bases remaining between them. The CDR3 DNA sequence: TGTGCCAGCAGACAAAGGGACGGCTCCTACGAGCAGTACTTC. This encodes CASRQRDGSYEQYF.

The J gene is TRBJ1-2, the V gene TRBV5-5; 8 positions agree with TRBD1. The junction had 9 bases not matched to a gene; V was cut back by 2 bases and J by 3 bases. The CDR3 runs to 16 residues. The germline gives CDR1 SGHKS, CDR2 YYEKEE (reference sequence). CDR3 DNA sequence: TGTGCCAGCAGCTTACCCGGGACAGGTAGTGACTATGGCTACACCTTC. Translating gives CASSLPGTGSDYGYTF.

The chain is built from TRBV6-5 and TRBJ1-2; no clear D. The V end lost 6 bases, the J end lost 1 base, and 12 bases lay between the germline ends. The CDR3 runs 14 residues. Germline CDR1 MNHEY, CDR2 SVGAGI. The CDR3 sequence: CASRRETDNYGYTF. The CDR3 region has the DNA TGTGCCAGCAGACGAGAGACGGATAACTATGGCTACACCTTC.

This sequence joins TRBV6-5 and TRBJ2-7; 7 bases fit TRBD1. The CDR3 is 14 residues long. With 5 bases clipped from V and 2 bases from J, the junction kept 6 bases outside the gene matches. The germline V gene has CDR1 MNHEY and CDR2 SVGAGI. The CDR3 region has the DNA TGTGCCAGCAGTACCCGGGACAGCCCCTACGAGCAGTACTTC. It is translated as CASSTRDSPYEQYF.

This chain connects TRBV6-5 to TRBJ2-7; TRBD2 matches at 7 bases. The CDR3 spans 14 residues. Germline loops: CDR1 MNHEY, CDR2 SVGAGI. V was clipped by 6 bases and J by 3 bases; unmatched bases: 8. CDR3 residues: CASSPLAVGYEQYF. As DNA, the CDR3 is TGTGCCAGCAGCCCCCTAGCGGTTGGCTACGAGCAGTACTTC.

This sequence joins TRBV12-3 or TRBV12-4 and TRBJ2-1; D remains unclear. V was pared by 2 bases and J by 5 bases, with 7 bases between. The CDR3 consists of 13 residues. This CDR3 reads CASSLNQDNEQFF. In DNA form, the CDR3 reads TGTGCCAGCAGTTTAAATCAGGACAATGAGCAGTTCTTC.

The CDR3 reads CASSDMSSGNTIYF. CDR3 bases: TGTGCCAGCAGTGATATGAGCTCTGGAAACACCATATATTTT. The chain has TRBV2 and TRBJ1-3; D gene uncertain. Trimming shortened V by 3 bases and J by 0 bases, and 6 bases separated the two germline ends. Germline V gene data show CDR1 as SNHLY and CDR2 as FYNNEI. The CDR3 sequence is 14 residues long. The whole variable domain, remainder taken from reference TRBV2 and TRBJ1-3, is EPEVTQTPSHQVTQMGQEVILRCVPISNHLYFYWYRQILGQKVEFLVSFYNNEISEKSEIFDDQFSVERPDGSNFTLKIRSTKLEDSAMYFCASSDMSSGNTIYFGEGSWLTVV.

The V gene is TRBV4-2, the J gene TRBJ1-2; 8 nucleotides align to TRBD1. Germline V gene sequence: CDR1 LGHNA, CDR2 YNFKEQ. Losses at the gene ends were 1 base for V and 3 bases for J; bases not matched to a gene: 7. The CDR3 is made up of 16 amino acids. This chain's CDR3 is CASSQVGAGGDYGYTF. CDR3 DNA sequence: TGTGCCAGCAGCCAAGTAGGAGCAGGGGGCGACTATGGCTACACCTTC.

This clone was detected a few times. The chain carries TRBV11-2 and TRBJ2-7; maybe TRBD1 (5 bases). CDR1 is SGHAT and CDR2 is FQNNGV in the germline V gene. The ends were cut back, 1 base at V and 0 bases at J, with 10 bases in the middle. The CDR3 covers 15 residues. Written as DNA, the CDR3 is TGTGCCAGCAGCTTAGTCCTGGACAACTCCTACGAGCAGTACTTC. Protein product: CASSLVLDNSYEQYF.

The CDR3 DNA sequence: TGTGCCAGCAGTGCCGGGTACGAGCAGTACTTC. Translated, it gives CASSAGYEQYF. V gene TRBV2 combines with J gene TRBJ2-7; the D is unclear. The CDR3 runs 11 residues. The germline V gene has CDR1 SNHLY and CDR2 FYNNEI. V shed 4 bases and J shed 4 bases, with 5 bases lying between them.

The J gene is TRBJ2-3, the V gene TRBV5-6, with 9 bases that match TRBD1. Per the germline V gene, CDR1 is SGHDT and CDR2 is YYEEEE. The CDR3 sequence is 15 residues long. With V trimmed by 1 base and J by 6 bases, 6 bases remained unmatched. CDR3 in amino acids: CASSLITGGRDTQYF. The CDR3, as DNA: TGTGCCAGCAGCTTGATCACAGGGGGCAGGGATACGCAGTATTTT.